Shown below are 13 T cell receptor beta chains from a single sample sequenced in a study of T-cell reconstitution after alpha-beta-depleted transplantation in children. Unique molecular identifiers were incorporated during preparation of the TCRbeta library. TCRdb re-derived calls from the PCR reads in MiXCR, one entry per CDR3 protein. The sample holds about 640,000 distinct CDR3 sequences; 16% are singletons and the top ten take about 1.1%. The sample here was PBMCs from the stem cell graft donor, taken from the stem cell graft. The receptors stem from a human donor who donated a stem cell graft to a child with acute myeloid leukemia.

This clonotype was seen many times. The rearrangement uses TRBV20-1 and TRBJ1-2; D possibly corresponds to TRBD1 (5 bases). V lost 0 bases and J 8 bases, leaving 16 bases between the germline ends. CDR1 is DFQATT, CDR2 SNEGSKA, per germline (reference sequence). The CDR3 spans 14 residues. CDR3 sequence: CSAREGQLSMGYTF. The CDR3 DNA reads as TGCAGTGCTAGAGAGGGGCAGCTCTCTATGGGCTACACCTTC.

The J gene is TRBJ1-2, the V gene TRBV15; D is undetermined. CDR1 LNHNV and CDR2 YYDKDF come from the germline V gene (reference sequence). This CDR3 has 15 amino acids. The V gene lost 3 bases and the J gene lost 4 bases, with 15 bases spanning the gap. In nucleotides, the CDR3 is TGTGCCACCAGCAGTGACGATTTTGCCGCCTATGGCTACACCTTC. Translation gives CATSSDDFAAYGYTF.

This clonotype was seen ten or more times. V gene TRBV20-1 combines with J gene TRBJ2-3; 12 bases align to TRBD2. Germline V gene data show CDR1 as DFQATT and CDR2 as SNEGSKA (reference sequence). The J segment lost 8 bases and the V segment lost 2 bases, leaving 5 bases of the junction unmatched. The CDR3 extends over 14 amino acids. In nucleotides, the CDR3 is TGCAGTGCTAGAACCGGACTAGCGGGGAGTACGCAGTATTTT. It is translated as CSARTGLAGSTQYF.

V gene TRBV5-1 combines with J gene TRBJ2-7; TRBD2 agrees at 13 bases. The CDR3 runs to 16 residues. The V gene end was trimmed by 2 bases and the J gene end by 3 bases; junction bases not matched to a gene: 5. Germline CDR1 is SGHRS and CDR2 is YFSETQ. This chain's CDR3 is CASSFSRTSGGYEQYF. The CDR3 nucleotides are TGCGCCAGCAGCTTCTCCCGGACTAGCGGGGGCTACGAGCAGTACTTC.

This clonotype was detected only a few times. The V gene is TRBV7-6, the J gene TRBJ2-7; 7 positions match TRBD2. Unmatched junction bases numbered 14, after V lost 3 bases and J lost 0 bases. This CDR3 is 18 amino acids long. Looked up from germline, CDR1 is SGHVS and CDR2 is FNYEAQ. The CDR3 region is CASSFGLLQTSFSYEQYV. In nucleotides, the CDR3 is TGTGCCAGCAGCTTCGGCTTACTTCAGACTAGCTTCTCCTACGAGCAGTACGTC.

This clonotype was seen at least ten times. V is TRBV13 and J is TRBJ1-4; 7 nucleotides match TRBD1. The CDR3 length is 14 residues. The germline V gene encodes CDR1 PRHDT and CDR2 FYEKMQ (reference sequence). Trimming removed 5 bases from V and 5 bases from J; junction bases left unmatched: 5. CDR3 DNA: TGTGCCAGCAGCGGACAGGACGCCAATGAAAAACTGTTTTTT. Encoded protein: CASSGQDANEKLFF.

At least ten counts were recorded for this clonotype. The J gene is TRBJ1-3, the V gene TRBV29-1; 7 positions agree with TRBD1. The CDR3 sequence is 14 residues long. J gave up 3 bases and V 1 base, and 3 bases lay outside the gene matches. Per the germline V gene, CDR1 is SQVTM and CDR2 is ANQGSEA. DNA of the CDR3: TGCAGCGTTGAAGCACAGGGGAGTGGAAACACCATATATTTT. Amino acids: CSVEAQGSGNTIYF.

This chain joins TRBV27 and TRBJ2-1; D is unclear. The CDR3 spans 13 residues. The ends were cut back, 2 bases at V and 8 bases at J, with 10 bases in the middle. Germline V lookup: CDR1 MNHEY, CDR2 SMNVEV (reference sequence). As DNA, the CDR3 is TGTGCCAGCAGTTTAAGGACCTGGGATGAGCAGTTCTTC. This gives the protein CASSLRTWDEQFF.

This clonotype was counted ten times or more. The chain carries TRBV20-1 and TRBJ2-7, with D unresolved. The V end was cut by 0 bases, the J end by 4 bases, with 13 bases between. Germline CDR1 DFQATT, CDR2 SNEGSKA (reference sequence). The CDR3 runs to 14 residues. CDR3 DNA sequence: TGCAGTGCTAGAGATCTGATTTTCGGGTACGAGCAGTACTTC. As protein: CSARDLIFGYEQYF.

The chain couples TRBV29-1 to TRBJ2-2, with TRBD1 identical over 11 bases. Trimming removed 6 bases from V and 7 bases from J; junction bases left unmatched: 7. Germline-derived CDR1 and CDR2 are SQVTM and ANQGSEA. There are 14 residues in the CDR3. CDR3: CSVGRTGGGGELFF. The CDR3 DNA is TGCAGCGTCGGTCGGACAGGGGGCGGCGGGGAGCTGTTTTTT.

This clonotype has at least ten counts. The J gene is TRBJ1-5, the V gene TRBV20-1, with D perhaps TRBD1 (6 bases). The CDR3 extends over 12 amino acids. Trimming cost V 6 bases and J 3 bases, with 9 bases left between them. Germline V gene data show CDR1 as DFQATT and CDR2 as SNEGSKA (reference sequence). The CDR3 spells CSAYRANQPQHF. The DNA of the CDR3 is TGCAGTGCCTACAGGGCCAATCAGCCCCAGCATTTT.

The V call is TRBV20-1, the J call TRBJ1-5, with 8 bases matching TRBD1. This CDR3 has 19 residues. The ends lost 1 base at V and 0 bases at J; junction bases unmatched: 14. Germline V gene data show CDR1 as DFQATT and CDR2 as SNEGSKA (reference sequence). CDR3 DNA: TGCAGTGCTAGAGGGGCAGGAGGACAGGGACACTATAGCAATCAGCCCCAGCATTTT. Protein product: CSARGAGGQGHYSNQPQHF.

This clonotype occurred once. The V and J genes are TRBV29-1 and TRBJ1-4; 10 bases are a match to TRBD1. The germline gives CDR1 SQVTM, CDR2 ANQGSEA. The CDR3 extends over 14 amino acids. V shed 6 bases and J 7 bases; nucleotides not matched to a gene: 8. CDR3 sequence (DNA): TGCAGCGTGCTAAAGACAGGGGGCAGTGAAAAACTGTTTTTT. Amino acid sequence: CSVLKTGGSEKLFF.